This T cell receptor (beta chain) was identified in a study of cytomegalovirus exposure and HLA in healthy donors. Study-level points and caveats: Researchers reported that a few CMV-associated chains were confirmed in vitro as CMV antigen-specific. A likely sequencing artifact accounted for one observed cluster of highly shared sequence variants. Most TCR sequences were seen very rarely across donors, but some public TCRs occurred in many.

The CDR3 contains 15 residues. Germline V CDR1 and CDR2: MDHEN, SYDVKM. V was clipped by 8 bases and J by 4 bases, with 20 bases between them. To note about this clone: Its antigen remains unidentified.

The PCR was carried out with 60 Vbeta primers and 13 Jbeta primers. Sequencing used immunoSEQ multiplex PCR; TCRdb keeps in-frame clones, though not all of them. The sample records around 95,000 clones, about 74% being singletons. The specimen was PBMCs. This rearrangement joins TRBV28 to TRBJ1-1; a possible D gene is TRBD1 (5 bases). This TCR was recovered from a male donor in good health and CMV-seronegative. In DNA, the CDR3 is TGTGCCAGCCTACCACCTACAGGATTTGCCACTGAAGCTTTCTTT. It specifies CASLPPTGFATEAFF.